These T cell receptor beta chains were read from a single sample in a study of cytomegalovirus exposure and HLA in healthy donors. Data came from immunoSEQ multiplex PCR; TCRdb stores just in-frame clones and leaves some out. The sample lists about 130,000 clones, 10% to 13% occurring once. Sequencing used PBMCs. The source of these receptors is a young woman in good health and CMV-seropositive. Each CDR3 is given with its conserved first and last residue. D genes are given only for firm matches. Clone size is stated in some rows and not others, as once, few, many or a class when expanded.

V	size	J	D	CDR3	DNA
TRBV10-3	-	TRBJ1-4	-	CAISEGGGQGGKLFF	TGTGCCATCAGTGAGGGTGGAGGGCAGGGTGGAAAACTGTTTTTT
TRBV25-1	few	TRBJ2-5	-	CASSEQDYQGTQYF	TGTGCCAGCAGTGAGCAGGACTACCAGGGGACCCAGTACTTC
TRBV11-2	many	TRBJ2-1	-	CASSREAGRDNEQFF	TGTGCCAGCAGCCGGGAAGCGGGTCGAGACAATGAGCAGTTCTTC
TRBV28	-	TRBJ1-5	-	CASSFSDRSNQPQHF	TGTGCCAGCAGTTTCTCTGACAGGAGCAATCAGCCCCAGCATTTT
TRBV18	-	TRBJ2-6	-	CASSPTRAKTGANVLTF	TGTGCCAGCTCCCCCACGCGGGCGAAGACTGGGGCCAACGTCCTGACTTTC
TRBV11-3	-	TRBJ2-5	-	CASSLDRWPGGTVETQYF	TGTGCCAGCAGCTTAGATCGGTGGCCGGGCGGGACTGTTGAGACCCAGTACTTC
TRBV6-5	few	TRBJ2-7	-	CASTPYEGAVEQYF	TGTGCCAGCACCCCTTACGAAGGGGCCGTGGAGCAGTACTTC
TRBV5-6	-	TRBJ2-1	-	CASSYAGDTYNEQFF	TGTGCCAGCAGTTATGCGGGGGACACCTACAATGAGCAGTTCTTC
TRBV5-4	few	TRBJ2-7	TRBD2	CASSSPGTSGGEQYF	TGTGCCAGCAGCTCCCCCGGGACTAGCGGGGGCGAGCAGTACTTC
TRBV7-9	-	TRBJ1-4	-	CAVRMDTANEKLFF	TGTGCCGTCCGTATGGACACGGCTAATGAAAAACTGTTTTTT